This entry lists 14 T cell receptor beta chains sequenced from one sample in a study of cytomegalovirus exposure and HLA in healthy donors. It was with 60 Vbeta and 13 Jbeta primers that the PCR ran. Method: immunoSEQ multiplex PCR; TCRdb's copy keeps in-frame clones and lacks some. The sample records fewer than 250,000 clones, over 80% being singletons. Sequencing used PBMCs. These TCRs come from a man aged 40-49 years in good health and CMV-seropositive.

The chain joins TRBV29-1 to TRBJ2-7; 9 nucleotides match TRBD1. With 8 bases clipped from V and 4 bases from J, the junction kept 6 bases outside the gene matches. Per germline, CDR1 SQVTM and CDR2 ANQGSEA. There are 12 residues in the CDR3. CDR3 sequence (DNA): TGCAGCTTCCGGGACAGGGCATACGAGCAGTACTTC. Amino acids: CSFRDRAYEQYF.

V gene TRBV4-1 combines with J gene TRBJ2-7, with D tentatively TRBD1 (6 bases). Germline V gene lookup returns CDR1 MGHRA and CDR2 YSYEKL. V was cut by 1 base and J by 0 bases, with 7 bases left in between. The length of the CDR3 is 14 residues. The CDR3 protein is CASSQGGPSYEQYF. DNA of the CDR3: TGCGCCAGCAGCCAAGGGGGGCCCTCCTACGAGCAGTACTTC.

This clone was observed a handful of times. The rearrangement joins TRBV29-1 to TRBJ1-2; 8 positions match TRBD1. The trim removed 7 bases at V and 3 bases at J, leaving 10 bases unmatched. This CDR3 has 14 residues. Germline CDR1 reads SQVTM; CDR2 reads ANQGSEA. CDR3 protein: CSARQGSSYYGYTF. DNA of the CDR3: TGCAGCGCCCGACAGGGGTCGAGTTACTATGGCTACACCTTC.

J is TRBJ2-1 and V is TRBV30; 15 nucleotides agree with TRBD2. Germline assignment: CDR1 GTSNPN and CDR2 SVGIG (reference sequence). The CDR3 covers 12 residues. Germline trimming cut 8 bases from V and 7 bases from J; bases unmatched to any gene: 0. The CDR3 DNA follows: TGTGCCGGGACTAGCGGGAGGAATGAGCAGTTCTTC. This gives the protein CAGTSGRNEQFF.

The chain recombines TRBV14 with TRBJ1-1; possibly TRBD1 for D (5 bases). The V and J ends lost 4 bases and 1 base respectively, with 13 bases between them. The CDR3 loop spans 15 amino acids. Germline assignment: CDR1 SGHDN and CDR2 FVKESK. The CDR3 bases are TGTGCCAGCAGCCGGGGCCCTACGTCGAACACTGAAGCTTTCTTT. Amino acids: CASSRGPTSNTEAFF.

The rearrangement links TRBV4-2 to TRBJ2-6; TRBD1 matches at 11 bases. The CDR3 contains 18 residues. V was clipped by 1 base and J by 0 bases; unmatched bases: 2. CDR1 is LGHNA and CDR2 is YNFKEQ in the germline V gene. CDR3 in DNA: TGTGCCAGCAGCCAAGTAGGGACAGGGGGCTCTGGGGCCAACGTCCTGACTTTC. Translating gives CASSQVGTGGSGANVLTF.

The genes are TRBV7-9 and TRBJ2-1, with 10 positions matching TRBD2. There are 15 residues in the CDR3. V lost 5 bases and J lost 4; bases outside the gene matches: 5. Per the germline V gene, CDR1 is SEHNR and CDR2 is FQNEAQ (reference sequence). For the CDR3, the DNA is TGTGCCAGCAGCGCAACTAGCGGGATATACAATGAGCAGTTCTTC. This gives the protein CASSATSGIYNEQFF.

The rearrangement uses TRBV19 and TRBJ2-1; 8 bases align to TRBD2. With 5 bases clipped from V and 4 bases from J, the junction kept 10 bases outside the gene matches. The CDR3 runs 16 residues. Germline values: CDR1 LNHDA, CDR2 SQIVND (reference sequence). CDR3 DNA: TGTGCCAGTAGTTATTCTAGCGGGCAAGCGTACAATGAGCAGTTCTTC. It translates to CASSYSSGQAYNEQFF.

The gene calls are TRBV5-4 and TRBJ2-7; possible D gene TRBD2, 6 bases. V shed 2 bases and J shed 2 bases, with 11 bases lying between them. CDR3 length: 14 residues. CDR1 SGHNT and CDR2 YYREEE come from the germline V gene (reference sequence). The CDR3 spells CASSFRGLTYEQYF. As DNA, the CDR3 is TGTGCCAGCAGCTTTAGGGGACTTACCTACGAGCAGTACTTC.

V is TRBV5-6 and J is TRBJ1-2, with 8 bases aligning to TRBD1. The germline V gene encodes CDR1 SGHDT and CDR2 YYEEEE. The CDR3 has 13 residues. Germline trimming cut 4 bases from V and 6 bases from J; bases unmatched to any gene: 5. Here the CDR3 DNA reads TGTGCCAGCAGCATCCAGGGGGCCCATGGCTACACCTTC. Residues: CASSIQGAHGYTF. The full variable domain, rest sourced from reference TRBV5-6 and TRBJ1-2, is DAGVTQSPTHLIKTRGQQVTLRCSPKSGHDTVSWYQQALGQGPQFIFQYYEEEERQRGNFPDRFSGHQFPNYSSELNVNALLLGDSALYLCASSIQGAHGYTFGSGTRLTVV.

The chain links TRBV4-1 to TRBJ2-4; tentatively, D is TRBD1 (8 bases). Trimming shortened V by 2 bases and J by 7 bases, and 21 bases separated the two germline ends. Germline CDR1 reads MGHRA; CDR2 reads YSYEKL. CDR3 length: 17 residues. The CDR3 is CASSQQEQGGRVNIQYF. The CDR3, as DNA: TGCGCCAGCAGCCAACAGGAACAGGGGGGGCGCGTGAACATTCAGTACTTC.

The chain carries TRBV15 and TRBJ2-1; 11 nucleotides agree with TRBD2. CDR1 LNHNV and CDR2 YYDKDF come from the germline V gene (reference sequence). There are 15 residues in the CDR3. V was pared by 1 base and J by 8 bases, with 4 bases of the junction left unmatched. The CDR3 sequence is CATSRGLAGGHEQFF. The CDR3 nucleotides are TGTGCCACCAGCAGAGGCCTAGCGGGAGGCCATGAGCAGTTCTTC. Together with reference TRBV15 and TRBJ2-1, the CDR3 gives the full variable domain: DAMVIQNPRYQVTQFGKPVTLSCSQTLNHNVMYWYQQKSSQAPKLLFHYYDKDFNNEADTPDNFQSRRPNTSFCFLDIRSPGLGDTAMYLCATSRGLAGGHEQFFGPGTRLTVL.

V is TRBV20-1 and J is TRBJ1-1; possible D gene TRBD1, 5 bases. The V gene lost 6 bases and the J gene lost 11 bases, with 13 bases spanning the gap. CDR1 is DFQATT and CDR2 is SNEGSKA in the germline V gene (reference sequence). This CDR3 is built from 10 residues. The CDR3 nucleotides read TGCAGTGCCCCCCGGGGGAGGGCTTTCTTT. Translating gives CSAPRGRAFF.

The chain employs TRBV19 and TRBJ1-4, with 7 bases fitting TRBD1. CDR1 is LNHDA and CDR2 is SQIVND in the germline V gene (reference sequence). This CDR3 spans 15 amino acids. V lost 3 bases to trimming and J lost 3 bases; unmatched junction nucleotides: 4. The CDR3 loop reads CASSIGQVSNEKLFF. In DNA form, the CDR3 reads TGTGCCAGTAGTATTGGACAGGTTTCTAATGAAAAACTGTTTTTT.